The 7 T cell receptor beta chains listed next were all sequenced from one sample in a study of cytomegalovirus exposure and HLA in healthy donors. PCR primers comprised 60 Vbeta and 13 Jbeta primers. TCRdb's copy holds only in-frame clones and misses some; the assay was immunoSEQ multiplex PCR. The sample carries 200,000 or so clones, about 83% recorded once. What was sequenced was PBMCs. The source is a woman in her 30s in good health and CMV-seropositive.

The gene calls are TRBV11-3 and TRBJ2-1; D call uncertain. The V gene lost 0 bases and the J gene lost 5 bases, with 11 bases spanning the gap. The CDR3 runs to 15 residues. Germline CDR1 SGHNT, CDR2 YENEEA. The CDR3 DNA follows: TGTGCCAGCAGCTTAGACCCCGGTCTCCACAATGAGCAGTTCTTC. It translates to CASSLDPGLHNEQFF.

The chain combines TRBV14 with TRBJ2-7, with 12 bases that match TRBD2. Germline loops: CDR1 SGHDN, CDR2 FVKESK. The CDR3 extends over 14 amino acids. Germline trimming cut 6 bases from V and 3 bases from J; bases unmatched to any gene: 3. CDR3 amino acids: CASRPSGGGYEQYF. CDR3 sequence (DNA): TGTGCCAGCAGACCTAGCGGGGGGGGCTACGAGCAGTACTTC.

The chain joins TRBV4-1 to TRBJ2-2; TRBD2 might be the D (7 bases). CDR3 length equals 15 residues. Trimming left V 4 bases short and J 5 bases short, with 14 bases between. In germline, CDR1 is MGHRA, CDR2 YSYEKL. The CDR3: CASSLGGGTTGELFF. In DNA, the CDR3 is TGCGCCAGCAGCCTAGGGGGGGGGACGACCGGGGAGCTGTTTTTT.

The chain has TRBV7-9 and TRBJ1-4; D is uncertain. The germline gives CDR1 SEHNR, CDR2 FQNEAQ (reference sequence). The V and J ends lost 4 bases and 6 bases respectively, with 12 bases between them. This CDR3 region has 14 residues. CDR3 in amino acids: CASSSTVFYEKLFF. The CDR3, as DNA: TGTGCCAGCAGCTCTACAGTATTTTATGAAAAACTGTTTTTT.

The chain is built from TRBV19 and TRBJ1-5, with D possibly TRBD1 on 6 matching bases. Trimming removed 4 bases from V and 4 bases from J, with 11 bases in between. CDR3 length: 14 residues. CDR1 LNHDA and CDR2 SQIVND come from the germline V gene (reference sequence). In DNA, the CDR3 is TGTGCCAGTAGTACGGACAGCTGGAATCAGCCCCAGCATTTT. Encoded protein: CASSTDSWNQPQHF.

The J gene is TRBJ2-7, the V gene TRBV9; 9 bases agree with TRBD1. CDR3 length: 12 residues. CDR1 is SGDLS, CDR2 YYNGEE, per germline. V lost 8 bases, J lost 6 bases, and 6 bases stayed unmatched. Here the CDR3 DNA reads TGTGCCAGACCGGGACAGGGAGCCGAGCAGTACTTC. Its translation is CARPGQGAEQYF.

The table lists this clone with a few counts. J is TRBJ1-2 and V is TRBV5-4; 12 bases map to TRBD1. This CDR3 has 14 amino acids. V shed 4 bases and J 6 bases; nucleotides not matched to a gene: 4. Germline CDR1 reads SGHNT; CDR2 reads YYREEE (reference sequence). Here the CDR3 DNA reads TGTGCCAGCAGCGGGGGACAGGGGGCCGATGGCTACACCTTC. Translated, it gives CASSGGQGADGYTF.